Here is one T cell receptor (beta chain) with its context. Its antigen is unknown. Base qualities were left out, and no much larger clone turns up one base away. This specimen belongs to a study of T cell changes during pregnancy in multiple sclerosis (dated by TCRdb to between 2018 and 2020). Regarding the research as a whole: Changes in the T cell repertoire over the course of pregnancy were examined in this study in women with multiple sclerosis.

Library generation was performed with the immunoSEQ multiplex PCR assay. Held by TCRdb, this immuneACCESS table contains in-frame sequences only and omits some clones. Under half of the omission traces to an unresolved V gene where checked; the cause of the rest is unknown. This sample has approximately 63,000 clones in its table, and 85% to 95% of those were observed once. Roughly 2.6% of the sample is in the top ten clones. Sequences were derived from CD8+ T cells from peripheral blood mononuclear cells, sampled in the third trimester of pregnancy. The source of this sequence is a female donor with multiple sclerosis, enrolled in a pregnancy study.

The DNA reads TGTGCCAGCAGTACCGTAGCGGGAGGGCCTTCCTACAATGAGCAGTTCTTC. The translation is CASSTVAGGPSYNEQFF. This receptor chain uses TRBV27 and TRBJ2-1; TRBD2 fits 11 bases in the junction. At the junction V is shortened by 5 bases and J by 1 base; bases outside the gene matches: 7. For CDR1 and CDR2, the germline V gene (reference sequence) lists MNHEY and SMNVEV. From its cysteine to its phenylalanine, the CDR3 spans 17 amino acids. Only the CDR3 DNA stays, 51 bases, in frame from base 1.